A selection of T cell receptor beta chains follows, all from one sample in a study of identical twins. TCRdb reanalysed the 5' RACE reads using MiXCR and keeps one entry per CDR3 protein. The data show about 660,000 distinct CDR3 sequences, roughly 8% seen once. The same sample was also used in a study of yellow fever vaccine responses in identical twins.

The sequenced sample was PBMCs. These receptors originate from a woman aged 18-35 years in good health. The CDR3 runs from the conserved cysteine through the conserved F or W. The order of the fields is J gene, D gene, clone size, V gene, CDR3 DNA, CDR3 protein. The D gene is left open where the match is weak. Clone size appears in some rows only: once, few, many, or a class for an expanded clone.

>TRBJ2-1|-|many|TRBV29-1
TGCAGCGTTGGGGGAAGTGGGCCCCCAAGCAATGAGCAGTTCTTC
CSVGGSGPPSNEQFF
>TRBJ2-1|TRBD2|-|TRBV6-2/TRBV6-3
TGTGCCAGCGGCCAAGGACTAGCGGGTCACAATGAGCAGTTCTTC
CASGQGLAGHNEQFF
>TRBJ2-1|-|many|TRBV29-1
TGCAGCGTTGAAGACCTAGCCACTATCTCCTACAATGAGCAGTTCTTC
CSVEDLATISYNEQFF
>TRBJ2-4|TRBD2|few|TRBV29-1
TGCAGCGCCGGGGCGGGGGGGAACATTCAGTACTTC
CSAGAGGNIQYF
>TRBJ2-1|-|few|TRBV7-9
TGTGCCAGCAGCTTAGAGGGGGGATGGGGTAATGAGCAGTTCTTC
CASSLEGGWGNEQFF
>TRBJ2-4|-|few|TRBV27
TGTGCCAGCAGTTTGTTGGGAGTGGAAGCCAAAAACATTCAGTACTTC
CASSLLGVEAKNIQYF
>TRBJ2-7|-|few|TRBV3-1
TGTGCCAGCAGCGTACGTTGGTACGAGCAGTACTTC
CASSVRWYEQYF
>TRBJ2-7|TRBD2|-|TRBV7-8
TGTGCCAGCAGGGATCTAGCGGGGGAGAGCGAGCAGTACTTC
CASRDLAGESEQYF
>TRBJ1-1|-|-|TRBV4-3
TGCGCCAGCAGCCAAGATATTGGGACTGTGGGTGAAGCTTTCTTT
CASSQDIGTVGEAFF
>TRBJ2-3|TRBD2|many|TRBV10-3
TGTGCCATCAGTGCTCTAGCGGGCCGCACAGATACGCAGTATTTT
CAISALAGRTDTQYF
>TRBJ2-7|TRBD1|-|TRBV12-3/TRBV12-4
TGTGCCAGCAGGTGGACAGGTGGCTACGAGCAGTACTTC
CASRWTGGYEQYF
>TRBJ2-7|TRBD2|-|TRBV7-2
TGTGCCAGCAGCTCCGGACTAGCGGGGCGCTACGAGCAGTACTTC
CASSSGLAGRYEQYF
>TRBJ2-1|TRBD1|-|TRBV11-1
TGTGCCAGCAGCCATGCTGAGACAGGGCGAAGGTTCTACAATGAGCAGTTCTTC
CASSHAETGRRFYNEQFF
>TRBJ2-1|-|-|TRBV11-2
TGTGCCAGCAGTTACAGGGTCAATGAGCAGTTCTTC
CASSYRVNEQFF
>TRBJ2-7|-|-|TRBV11-1
TGTGCCAGCGGGAACCTGGGCTCCTACGAGCAGTACTTC
CASGNLGSYEQYF
>TRBJ2-5|-|-|TRBV6-5
TGTGCCAGCAGTTACAAGGTGGAGTCTAGTGAGACCCAGTACTTC
CASSYKVESSETQYF
>TRBJ2-4|-|many|TRBV4-1
TGCGCCAGCAGCCAAGATGGCCTTCTCGAAAACATTCAGTACTTC
CASSQDGLLENIQYF
>TRBJ2-1|-|many|TRBV7-2
TGTGCCAGCAGCTTAGATCCTACTACCTTCAATGAGCAGTTCTTC
CASSLDPTTFNEQFF
>TRBJ1-1|-|-|TRBV14
TGTGCCAGCAGCCAGCGATTGCGGGAGCTCGGGACTGAAGCTTTCTTT
CASSQRLRELGTEAFF
>TRBJ2-5|-|few|TRBV28
TGTGCCAGCAGTGAGAGAACGGAGACCCAGTACTTC
CASSERTETQYF
>TRBJ2-5|-|many|TRBV2
TGTGCCAGCCCGGGGCGGCATCAAGAGACCCAGTACTTC
CASPGRHQETQYF
>TRBJ1-5|-|-|TRBV27
TGTGCCAGCAGTTTATCGATGGGGGTTGGGCCCCAGCATTTT
CASSLSMGVGPQHF
>TRBJ2-5|-|-|TRBV6-6
TGTGCCAGCAGTTACGGACGGCAAGAGACCCAGTACTTC
CASSYGRQETQYF
>TRBJ2-1|TRBD1|-|TRBV20-1
TGCAGTGCCGACAGGGGGACCTACAATGAGCAGTTCTTC
CSADRGTYNEQFF
>TRBJ1-6|-|few|TRBV12-3/TRBV12-4
TGTGCCAGCAGTTTCTTACGAAGACCAATTTCACCCCTCCACTTT
CASSFLRRPISPLHF
>TRBJ2-1|-|many|TRBV7-9
TGTGCCAGCAGCTTAAGTTCGTCGGGGGATGAGCAGTTCTTC
CASSLSSSGDEQFF
>TRBJ1-5|-|few|TRBV20-1
TGCAGTGTTCGCCGGGGCCAGCCCCAGCATTTT
CSVRRGQPQHF
>TRBJ2-2|-|many|TRBV5-1
TGCGCCAGCAGCCTGACTATTAACGCGAACACCGGGGAGCTGTTTTTT
CASSLTINANTGELFF
>TRBJ2-7|TRBD1|-|TRBV29-1
TGCAGCGTTCAGGGACAGGGGCTGAACGAGCAGTACTTC
CSVQGQGLNEQYF
>TRBJ2-7|TRBD1|-|TRBV7-2
TGTGCCAGCAGCCCCGTCGCGGGGACAGGGGGAGACGAGCAGTACTTC
CASSPVAGTGGDEQYF
>TRBJ2-7|-|many|TRBV28
TGTGCCAGCAGTTTAGTCCAATTCGGCTACGAGCAGTACTTC
CASSLVQFGYEQYF
>TRBJ2-1|-|few|TRBV29-1
TGCAGCGTTGAAGATCTAGGGCGCTCCTACAATGAGCAGTTCTTC
CSVEDLGRSYNEQFF
>TRBJ2-7|-|many|TRBV29-1
TGCAGCGTTGTAAGCACAGTAACCTACGAGCAGTACTTC
CSVVSTVTYEQYF
>TRBJ2-4|TRBD1|many|TRBV15
TGTGCCACCAGCATGGACAGGATAAACATTCAGTACTTC
CATSMDRINIQYF
>TRBJ2-3|TRBD2|-|TRBV20-1
TGCAGTGCTAGCGGCCTAGCGGGAGGGCTAACAGATACGCAGTATTTT
CSASGLAGGLTDTQYF
>TRBJ1-4|-|-|TRBV27
TGTGCCAGCAGTTTGGATTCGTGGGAAAAACTGTTTTTT
CASSLDSWEKLFF
>TRBJ2-3|-|many|TRBV5-1
TGCGCCAGCAGCTTGAGTGGGGGGGCCAGCACAGATACGCAGTATTTT
CASSLSGGASTDTQYF
>TRBJ2-2|TRBD1|-|TRBV27
TGTGCCAGCAGTTTATATACAGGGGGCCTCACCGGGGAGCTGTTTTTT
CASSLYTGGLTGELFF
>TRBJ2-3|-|many|TRBV7-9
TGTGCCAGCGGGCCGGGGGTTAGCACAGATACGCAGTATTTT
CASGPGVSTDTQYF
>TRBJ2-7|TRBD2|few|TRBV12-3/TRBV12-4
TGTGCCAGCAGTTTAGCCGGGACTAGCGGAAAAGGATACGAGCAGTACTTC
CASSLAGTSGKGYEQYF
>TRBJ2-5|-|few|TRBV5-1
TGCGCCAGCAGCTTTGAGGGCTTAAAAACCAAAGAGACCCAGTACTTC
CASSFEGLKTKETQYF
>TRBJ2-1|TRBD2|few|TRBV24-1
TGTGCCACCAGTGGCCCCCTCCTAGCGGGAGGGCGCTTTGACAATGAGCAGTTCTTC
CATSGPLLAGGRFDNEQFF
>TRBJ2-1|-|many|TRBV5-1
TGCGCCAGCAGCTTGGAGGCGGGAAGGGAGCAGTTCTTC
CASSLEAGREQFF
>TRBJ2-1|-|few|TRBV6-5
TGTGCCAGCAGTCCCTCGGTAGGCGGGGCCCGGAATGAGCAGTTCTTC
CASSPSVGGARNEQFF
>TRBJ1-6|-|few|TRBV7-9
TGTGCCAGCAGCTTAGGGGCAGACAGTTCCCTCCACTTT
CASSLGADSSLHF
>TRBJ1-5|TRBD1|few|TRBV2
TGTGCCAGCAGTGTTAGTAGACAGGGGGAAAATAGCAATCAGCCCCAGCATTTT
CASSVSRQGENSNQPQHF
>TRBJ2-2|TRBD2|few|TRBV3-1
TGTGCCAGCAGCCTCGGGACTAGCGGATACGCGAACACCGGGGAGCTGTTTTTT
CASSLGTSGYANTGELFF
>TRBJ2-1|TRBD2|few|TRBV29-1
TGCAGCACTTACGGGACTAGTACGAGTGAGCAGTTCTTC
CSTYGTSTSEQFF
>TRBJ2-7|TRBD1|many|TRBV25-1
TGTGCCAGCACTGCTTTTTCGGGACAGGGGGTTAAGGAGCAGTACTTC
CASTAFSGQGVKEQYF
>TRBJ2-1|TRBD2|-|TRBV24-1
TGTGCCACCAGTGATTTTGTGACCAGCGGGAGTGAGCAGTTCTTC
CATSDFVTSGSEQFF
>TRBJ2-5|-|-|TRBV4-1
TGCGCCAGCAGCCATCTCGGGGGTGAAGAGACCCAGTACTTC
CASSHLGGEETQYF
>TRBJ2-1|-|-|TRBV28
TGTGCCAGCAGTTTCGTGCCCCGGGTCGGAGACTCCTACAATGAGCAGTTCTTC
CASSFVPRVGDSYNEQFF
>TRBJ2-3|-|-|TRBV28
TGTGCCAGCAGTTTTACTGCGGGGTCCCGTCCGCAGTATTTT
CASSFTAGSRPQYF
>TRBJ2-7|TRBD2|-|TRBV7-9
TGTGCCAGCAGCTTACCTAGCGGCGTGGCCCCCTACGAGCAGTACTTC
CASSLPSGVAPYEQYF